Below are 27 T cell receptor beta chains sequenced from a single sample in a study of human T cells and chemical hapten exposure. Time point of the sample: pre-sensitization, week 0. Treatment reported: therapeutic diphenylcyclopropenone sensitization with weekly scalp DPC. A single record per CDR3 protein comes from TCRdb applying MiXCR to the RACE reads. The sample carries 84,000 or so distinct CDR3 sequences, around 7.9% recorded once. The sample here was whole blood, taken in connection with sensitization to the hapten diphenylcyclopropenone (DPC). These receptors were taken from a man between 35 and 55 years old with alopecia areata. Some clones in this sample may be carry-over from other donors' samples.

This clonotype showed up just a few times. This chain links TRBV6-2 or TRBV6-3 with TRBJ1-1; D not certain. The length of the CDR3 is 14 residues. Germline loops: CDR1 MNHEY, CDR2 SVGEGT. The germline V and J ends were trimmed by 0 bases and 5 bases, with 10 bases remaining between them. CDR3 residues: CASSYSVLGTEAFF. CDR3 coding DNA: TGTGCCAGCAGTTACTCGGTCCTGGGGACTGAAGCTTTCTTT.

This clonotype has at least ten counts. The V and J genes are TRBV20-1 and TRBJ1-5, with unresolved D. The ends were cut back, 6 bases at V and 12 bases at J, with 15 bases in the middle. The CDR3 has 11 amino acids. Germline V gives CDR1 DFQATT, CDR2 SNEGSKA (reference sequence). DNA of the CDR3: TGCAGTGCAGGTCGGTTGGATCGCCAGCATTTT. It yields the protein CSAGRLDRQHF.

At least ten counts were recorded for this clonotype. CDR3 loop: CASSPSTGFGNTIYF. In DNA, the CDR3 is TGTGCCAGCAGTCCATCTACAGGGTTTGGAAACACCATATATTTT. The chain recombines TRBV6-5 with TRBJ1-3, with a possible D match to TRBD1 (6 bases). CDR1 and CDR2 from the germline V gene are MNHEY and SVGAGI. The CDR3 runs 15 residues. V gave up 5 bases and J gave up 3 bases, with 14 bases separating them.

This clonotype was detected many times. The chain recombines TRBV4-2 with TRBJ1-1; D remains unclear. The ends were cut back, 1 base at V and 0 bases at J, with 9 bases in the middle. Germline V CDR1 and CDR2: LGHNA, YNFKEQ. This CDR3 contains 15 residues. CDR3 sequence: CASSQAWAVNTEAFF. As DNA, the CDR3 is TGTGCCAGCAGCCAAGCCTGGGCAGTGAACACTGAAGCTTTCTTT.

The CDR3 spells CASRATGPSETQYF. In DNA form, the CDR3 reads TGTGCCAGTAGGGCAACAGGGCCGTCGGAGACCCAGTACTTC. The chain uses TRBV19 and TRBJ2-5, with a tentative D call TRBD1 (6 bases). The CDR3 is 14 amino acids. The ends were cut back, 6 bases at V and 5 bases at J, with 16 bases in the middle. CDR1 and CDR2 (germline): LNHDA, SQIVND (reference sequence).

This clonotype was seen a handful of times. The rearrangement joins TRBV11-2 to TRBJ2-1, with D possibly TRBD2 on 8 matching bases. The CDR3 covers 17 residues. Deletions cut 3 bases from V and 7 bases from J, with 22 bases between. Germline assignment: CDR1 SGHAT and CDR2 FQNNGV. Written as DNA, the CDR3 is TGTGCCAGCAGCTTCCCTTCATTAGCGGGACAGAAGAATGAGCAGTTCTTC. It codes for CASSFPSLAGQKNEQFF.

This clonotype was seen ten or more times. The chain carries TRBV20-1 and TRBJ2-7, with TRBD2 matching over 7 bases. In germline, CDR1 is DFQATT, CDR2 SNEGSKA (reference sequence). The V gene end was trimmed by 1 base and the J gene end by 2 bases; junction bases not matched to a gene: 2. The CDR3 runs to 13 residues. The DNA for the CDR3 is TGCAGTGCTAGAGGTGGACTAGCCTACGAGCAGTACTTC. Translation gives CSARGGLAYEQYF.

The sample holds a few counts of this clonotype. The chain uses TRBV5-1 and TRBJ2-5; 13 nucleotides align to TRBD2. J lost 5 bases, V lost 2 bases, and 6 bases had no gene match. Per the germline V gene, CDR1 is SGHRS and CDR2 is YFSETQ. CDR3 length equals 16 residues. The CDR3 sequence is CASSLAGTSGTETQYF. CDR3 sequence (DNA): TGCGCCAGCAGCTTAGCAGGGACTAGCGGGACTGAGACCCAGTACTTC.

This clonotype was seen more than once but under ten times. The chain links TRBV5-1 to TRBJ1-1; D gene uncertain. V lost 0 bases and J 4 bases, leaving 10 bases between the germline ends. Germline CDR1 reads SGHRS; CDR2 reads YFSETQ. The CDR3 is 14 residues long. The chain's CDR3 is CASSLASMGTEAFF. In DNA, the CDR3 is TGCGCCAGCAGCTTGGCCTCAATGGGCACTGAAGCTTTCTTT. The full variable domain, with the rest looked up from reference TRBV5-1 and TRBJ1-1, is KAGVTQTPRYLIKTRGQQVTLSCSPISGHRSVSWYQQTPGQGLQFLFEYFSETQRNKGNFPGRFSGRQFSNSRSEMNVSTLELGDSALYLCASSLASMGTEAFFGQGTRLTVV.

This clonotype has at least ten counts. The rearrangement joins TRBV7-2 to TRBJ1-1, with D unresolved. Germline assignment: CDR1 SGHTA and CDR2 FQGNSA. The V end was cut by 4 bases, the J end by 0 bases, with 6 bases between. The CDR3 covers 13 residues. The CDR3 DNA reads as TGTGCCAGCAGCTCACAGATGAACACTGAAGCTTTCTTT. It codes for CASSSQMNTEAFF.

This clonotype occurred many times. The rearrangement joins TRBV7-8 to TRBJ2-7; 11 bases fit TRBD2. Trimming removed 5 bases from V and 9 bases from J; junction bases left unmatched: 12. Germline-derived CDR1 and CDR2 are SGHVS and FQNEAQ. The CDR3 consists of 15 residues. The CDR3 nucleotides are TGTGCCAGCAGCCAAAAGACTAGCGGGATTTCGTGGCAGTACTTC. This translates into CASSQKTSGISWQYF.

The CDR3 region has the DNA TGTGCCAGCAGCGTAGGTGACCACACTTCCTACGAGCAGTACGTC. Protein sequence: CASSVGDHTSYEQYV. The V call is TRBV9, the J call TRBJ2-7; D ambiguous. V was trimmed by 0 bases and J by 1 base, leaving 11 bases between them. Germline V CDR1 and CDR2: SGDLS, YYNGEE. This CDR3 spans 15 amino acids.

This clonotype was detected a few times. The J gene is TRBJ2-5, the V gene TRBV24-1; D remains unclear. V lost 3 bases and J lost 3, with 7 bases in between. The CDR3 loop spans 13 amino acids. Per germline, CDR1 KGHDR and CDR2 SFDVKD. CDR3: CATSDRRKETQYF. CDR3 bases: TGTGCCACCAGTGATCGAAGGAAAGAGACCCAGTACTTC.

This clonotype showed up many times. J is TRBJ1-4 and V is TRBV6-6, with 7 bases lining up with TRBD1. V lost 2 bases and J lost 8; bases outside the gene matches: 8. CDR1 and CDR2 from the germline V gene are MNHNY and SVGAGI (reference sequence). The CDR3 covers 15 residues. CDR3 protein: CASSYPIQGGEKLFF. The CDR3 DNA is TGTGCCAGCAGTTACCCGATTCAGGGGGGAGAAAAACTGTTTTTT.

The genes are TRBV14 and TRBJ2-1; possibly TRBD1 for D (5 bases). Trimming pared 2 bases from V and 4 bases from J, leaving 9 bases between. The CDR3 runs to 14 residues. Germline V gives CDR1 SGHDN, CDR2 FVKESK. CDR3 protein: CASSQRQLYNEQFF. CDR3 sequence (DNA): TGTGCCAGCAGCCAAAGACAGCTGTACAATGAGCAGTTCTTC. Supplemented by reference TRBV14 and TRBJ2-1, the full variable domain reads EAGVTQFPSHSVIEKGQTVTLRCDPISGHDNLYWYRRVMGKEIKFLLHFVKESKQDESGMPNNRFLAERTGGTYSTLKVQPAELEDSGVYFCASSQRQLYNEQFFGPGTRLTVL.

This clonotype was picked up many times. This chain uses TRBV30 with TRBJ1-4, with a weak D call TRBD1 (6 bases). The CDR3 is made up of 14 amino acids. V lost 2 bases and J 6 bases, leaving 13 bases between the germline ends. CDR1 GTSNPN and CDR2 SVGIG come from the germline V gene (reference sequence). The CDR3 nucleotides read TGTGCCTGGAGTAGGGGGGGCCTCGATGAAAAACTGTTTTTT. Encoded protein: CAWSRGGLDEKLFF.

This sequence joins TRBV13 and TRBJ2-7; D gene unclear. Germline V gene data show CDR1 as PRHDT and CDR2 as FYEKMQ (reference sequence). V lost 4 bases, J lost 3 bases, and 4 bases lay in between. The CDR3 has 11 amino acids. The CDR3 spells CASSSGYEQYV. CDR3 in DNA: TGTGCCAGCAGCTCTGGCTACGAGCAGTACGTC.

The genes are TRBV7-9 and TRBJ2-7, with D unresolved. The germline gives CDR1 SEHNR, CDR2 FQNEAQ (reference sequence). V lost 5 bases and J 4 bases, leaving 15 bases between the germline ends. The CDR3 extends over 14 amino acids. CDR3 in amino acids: CASSRNVGKYEQYF. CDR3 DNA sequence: TGTGCCAGCAGCCGCAATGTTGGAAAGTACGAGCAGTACTTC.

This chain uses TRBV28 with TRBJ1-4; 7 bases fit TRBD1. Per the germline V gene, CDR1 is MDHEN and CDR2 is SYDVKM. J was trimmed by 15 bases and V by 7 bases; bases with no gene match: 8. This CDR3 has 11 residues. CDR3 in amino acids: CASTSDRALFF. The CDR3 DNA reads TGTGCCAGCACCTCAGACAGGGCCTTGTTTTTT.

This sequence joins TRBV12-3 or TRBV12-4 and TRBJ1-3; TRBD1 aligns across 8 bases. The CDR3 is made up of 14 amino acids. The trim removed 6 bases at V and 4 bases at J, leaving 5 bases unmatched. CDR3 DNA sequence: TGTGCCAGCAGAATGACAGGGGTAGGAAACACCATATATTTT. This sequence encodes CASRMTGVGNTIYF.

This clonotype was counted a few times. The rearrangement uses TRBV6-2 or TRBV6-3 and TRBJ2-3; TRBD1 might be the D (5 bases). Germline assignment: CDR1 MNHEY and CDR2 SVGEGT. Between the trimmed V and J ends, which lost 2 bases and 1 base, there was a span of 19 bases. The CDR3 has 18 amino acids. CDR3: CASSYIRQGLFGTDTQYF. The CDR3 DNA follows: TGTGCCAGCAGTTACATTCGGCAGGGTCTGTTCGGCACAGATACGCAGTATTTT.

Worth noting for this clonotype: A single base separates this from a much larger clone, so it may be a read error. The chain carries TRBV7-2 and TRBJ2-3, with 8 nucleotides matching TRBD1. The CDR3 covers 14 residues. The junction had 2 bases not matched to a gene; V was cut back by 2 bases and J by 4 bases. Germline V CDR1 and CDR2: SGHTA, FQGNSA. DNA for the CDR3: TGTGCCAGCAGCTTACAGGGGGCACCAGATACGCAGTATTTT. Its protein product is CASSLQGAPDTQYF. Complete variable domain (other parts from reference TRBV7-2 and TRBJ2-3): GAGVSQSPSNKVTEKGKDVELRCDPISGHTALYWYRQSLGQGLEFLIYFQGNSAPDKSGLPSDRFSAERTGGSVSTLTIQRTQQEDSAVYLCASSLQGAPDTQYFGPGTRLTVL.

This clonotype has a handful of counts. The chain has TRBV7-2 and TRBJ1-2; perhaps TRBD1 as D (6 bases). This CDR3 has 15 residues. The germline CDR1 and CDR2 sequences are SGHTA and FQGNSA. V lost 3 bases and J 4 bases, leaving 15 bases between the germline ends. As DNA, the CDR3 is TGTGCCAGCAGCTTGTCAGGGGTACCAGTCTATGGCTACACCTTC. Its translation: CASSLSGVPVYGYTF.

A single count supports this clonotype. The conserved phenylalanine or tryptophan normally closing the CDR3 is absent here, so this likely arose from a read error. CDR3 region: CASSQEIHYEQYA. For the CDR3, the DNA is TGCGCCAGCAGCCAAGAAATCCACTACGAGCAGTACGCC. The J gene is TRBJ2-7, the V gene TRBV4-1; D gene uncertain. The CDR3 covers 13 residues. CDR1 is MGHRA, CDR2 YSYEKL, per germline. V was trimmed by 0 bases and J by 3 bases, leaving 6 bases between them.

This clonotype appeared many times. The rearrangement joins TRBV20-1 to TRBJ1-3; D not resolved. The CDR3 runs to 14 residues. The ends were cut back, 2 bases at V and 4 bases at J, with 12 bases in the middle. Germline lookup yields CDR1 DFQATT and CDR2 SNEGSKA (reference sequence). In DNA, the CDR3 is TGCAGTGCTAGAATCGAAACGGGGGGAAACACCATATATTTT. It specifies CSARIETGGNTIYF.

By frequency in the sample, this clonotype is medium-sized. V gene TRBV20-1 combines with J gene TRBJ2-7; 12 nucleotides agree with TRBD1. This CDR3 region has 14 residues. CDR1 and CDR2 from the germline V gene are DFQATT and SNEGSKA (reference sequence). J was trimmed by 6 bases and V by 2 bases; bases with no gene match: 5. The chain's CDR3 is CSARRDRGLPEQYF. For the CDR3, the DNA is TGCAGTGCTAGAAGGGACAGGGGGCTTCCCGAGCAGTACTTC.

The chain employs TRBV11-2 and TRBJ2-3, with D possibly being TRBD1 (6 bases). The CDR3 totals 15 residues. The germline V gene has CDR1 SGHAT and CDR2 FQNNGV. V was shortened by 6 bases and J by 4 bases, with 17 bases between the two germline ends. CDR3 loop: CASSLGTGMSDTQYF. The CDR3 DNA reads TGTGCCAGCAGTCTCGGTACAGGGATGTCAGATACGCAGTATTTT.